The 25 T cell receptor beta chains below come from one sample, sequenced in a study of tumor-infiltrating lymphocytes in primary liver carcinoma. Germline DNA was also extracted, and blood RNA was taken from unsorted whole blood. From around 500 ng of total RNA, TCR beta-specific cDNA was reverse-transcribed using a constant-region primer. Amplification in three nested multiplex PCR rounds with slightly modified ARM-PCR gave rise to TCR beta libraries. Each of the first two PCR rounds ran approximately 9 cycles with TRBV1-TRBV30 forward and C-beta reverse primers. TCRdb analysed the multiplex PCR reads with MiXCR anew, one entry per CDR3 protein. The repertoire consists of fewer than 350,000 distinct CDR3 sequences, with 55% to 65% occurring once and the leading ten covering about 9.4%. The specimen sequenced was peripheral blood. These receptors all stem from a man aged 35 to 55 with primary liver carcinoma and hepatitis B virus infection.

This clonotype was picked up many times. The V gene is TRBV6-1, the J gene TRBJ2-3, with 14 positions matching TRBD2. The ends lost 6 bases at V and 4 bases at J; junction bases unmatched: 3. This CDR3 contains 15 residues. Germline CDR1 reads MNHNS; CDR2 reads SASEGT. This CDR3 reads CASSETSGRADTQYF. Here the CDR3 DNA reads TGTGCCAGCAGCGAGACTAGCGGGAGGGCAGATACGCAGTATTTT.

A word on this clonotype: Relative to the germline gene, one junction end is altered; a read error may explain this. CDR3 DNA: TGTGCCGGCAGGCTAGCGGTTAGCTCCTACAATGAGCAGTTCTTC. This codes for CAGRLAVSSYNEQFF. This sequence joins TRBV6-4 and TRBJ2-1, with 7 bases fitting TRBD2. The V gene's germline CDR1 is MRHNA and CDR2 SNTAGT. This CDR3 has 15 residues.

Turning to this clonotype: One base away lies a much larger clone, so this may be a sequencing read error. The V call is TRBV6-6, the J call TRBJ1-2; D gene uncertain. CDR3 length: 14 amino acids. Trimming stripped 2 bases from V and 3 bases from J, with 10 bases between. Germline V lookup: CDR1 MNHNY, CDR2 SVGAGI (reference sequence). The CDR3 nucleotides read TGTGCCAGCAGTTACACTGACGGATACTATGGCTACACCTTC. Protein: CASSYTDGYYGYTF.

The rearrangement links TRBV29-1 to TRBJ2-5; 7 bases fit TRBD1. This CDR3 has 11 amino acids. Germline CDR1 is SQVTM and CDR2 is ANQGSEA. For the CDR3, the DNA is TGCAGGGGAAACGCAGGGGGGACCCAGTACTTC. This translates into CRGNAGGTQYF.

Many counts were recorded for this clonotype. Sequence at one end of the junction differs from germline and may be a read error. The chain is built from TRBV6-2 or TRBV6-3 and TRBJ2-3; 8 nucleotides line up with TRBD2. Germline CDR1 and CDR2: MNHEY and SVGEGT. The CDR3 covers 14 residues. The CDR3 reads CASSYSAGLGSQDF. The CDR3 DNA is TGTGCCAGCAGTTACTCTGCGGGACTAGGGTCCCAGGATTTT.

Many counts were recorded for this clonotype. J is TRBJ2-7 and V is TRBV6-2 or TRBV6-3; 12 bases align to TRBD2. After removal of 7 bases from V and 0 bases from J, the junction contained 10 bases not matched to a gene. This CDR3 contains 17 residues. Germline V CDR1 and CDR2: MNHEY, SVGEGT. CDR3 coding DNA: TGTGCCAGCACCCAACCCCGGACTAGCGGGGACTCCTACGAGCAGTACTTC. Protein product: CASTQPRTSGDSYEQYF.

CDR3 sequence: CASSLGFEGSACYTF. CDR3 nucleotides: TGTGCCAGCAGCTTAGGTTTTGAGGGGTCTGCTTGCTACACCTTC. The chain joins TRBV11-2 to TRBJ1-2; possibly TRBD1 for D (5 bases). V shed 1 base and J shed 9 bases, with 18 bases lying between them. Germline V gene sequence: CDR1 SGHAT, CDR2 FQNNGV. This CDR3 spans 15 amino acids.

On this clonotype: This may stem from a read error, because a much larger clone lies one nucleotide away. The chain uses TRBV6-1 and TRBJ2-1; 12 bases match TRBD2. Germline-derived CDR1 and CDR2 are MNHNS and SASEGT. There are 16 residues in the CDR3. CDR3 in amino acids: CASSPGLAGTYNKQFF. The CDR3, as DNA: TGTGCCAGCAGCCCAGGACTAGCGGGAACCTACAATAAGCAGTTCTTC.

Comments on this clonotype: This could be a read error, since a much larger clone is one nucleotide away. The genes are TRBV10-2 and TRBJ2-1; tentative D call: TRBD2 (6 bases). The germline gives CDR1 WSHSY, CDR2 SAAADI. The V and J ends lost 10 bases and 8 bases respectively, with 12 bases between them. This CDR3 region has 11 residues. The CDR3 DNA reads as TGCGCCAACATGGCTAGCGATGAGCAGTTCTTC. Translated, it gives CANMASDEQFF.

About this clonotype: Being one base from a much bigger clone, this may be a read error. CDR3: CANSQIGTSGRRNEQFF. The CDR3 DNA reads TGTGCCAACAGCCAAATAGGGACTAGCGGGAGAAGGAATGAGCAGTTCTTC. The chain recombines TRBV4-2 with TRBJ2-1; TRBD2 matches 14 bases. CDR3 length: 17 amino acids. The germline V gene has CDR1 LGHNA and CDR2 YNFKEQ.

On this clonotype: With a much larger clone just one base away, this may be a read error. This chain joins TRBV4-1 and TRBJ2-5, with 8 bases fitting TRBD2. Germline-derived CDR1 and CDR2 are MGHRA and YSYEKL. The CDR3 consists of 16 residues. With V trimmed by 0 bases and J by 9 bases, 12 bases remained unmatched. CDR3 sequence reads: CASSQESGGPGEAQYF. CDR3 sequence (DNA): TGCGCCAGCAGCCAAGAGTCGGGAGGGCCTGGGGAGGCCCAGTACTTC.

This clonotype was observed a few times. Germline and junction disagree at one end, which may indicate a read error. The chain combines TRBV12-3 or TRBV12-4 with TRBJ1-4, with D perhaps matching TRBD1 (5 bases). The CDR3 has 15 amino acids. In DNA, the CDR3 is TGTGCCAGCAGAGCTAGAGGGACTAGTAATGAAGAACTGTTTTTT. Its translation: CASRARGTSNEELFF.

A note on this clonotype: One end of the junction does not line up with germline, which may come from a read error. V usage is TRBV6-5 and J usage is TRBJ2-7; D unresolved. The CDR3 sequence is 13 residues long. Germline-derived CDR1 and CDR2 are MNHEY and SVGAGI. In nucleotides, the CDR3 is TGTGGCAGCAGTTGGTCCGACCGAAAAGAGCAGTACTTC. Its protein product is CGSSWSDRKEQYF.

The chain is built from TRBV20-1 and TRBJ1-2, with unresolved D. V lost 3 bases and J 5 bases, leaving 10 bases between the germline ends. The germline gives CDR1 DFQATT, CDR2 SNEGSKA (reference sequence). The CDR3 totals 12 residues. CDR3 protein: CSARADLYGYTF. The CDR3 nucleotides are TGCAGTGCTAGGGCCGATCTGTATGGCTACACCTTC.

This clonotype was observed a handful of times. This may arise from a read error, as a much more abundant clone is one base away. This chain links TRBV29-1 with TRBJ2-3, with TRBD2 identical over 12 bases. There are 13 residues in the CDR3. Germline-derived CDR1 and CDR2 are SQVTM and ANQGSEA. With 3 bases clipped from V and 6 bases from J, the junction kept 1 base outside the gene matches. Here the CDR3 DNA reads TGCAGCGTTGATACTAGCGGGGGGGATACGCAGTATTTT. Protein: CSVDTSGGDTQYF.

At least ten counts were recorded for this clonotype. The chain employs TRBV4-3 and TRBJ2-3; TRBD2 agrees at 12 bases. V was pared by 1 base and J by 2 bases, with 7 bases of the junction left unmatched. Germline assignment: CDR1 LGHNA and CDR2 YSLEER. CDR3 length equals 18 residues. CDR3 region: CASSQGTTSGRLTDTQYF. The CDR3 region has the DNA TGCGCCAGCAGCCAAGGTACCACTAGCGGGAGGCTCACAGATACGCAGTATTTT.

The genes are TRBV4-2 and TRBJ2-2; D is ambiguous. V was trimmed by 3 bases and J by 0 bases, leaving 5 bases between them. The V gene's germline CDR1 is LGHNA and CDR2 YNFKEQ. The CDR3 runs to 14 residues. CDR3 in amino acids: CASSQGTNTGELFF. CDR3 nucleotide sequence: TGTGCCAGCAGCCAGGGAACGAACACCGGGGAGCTGTTTTTT.

This clonotype has a count of ten or more. J is TRBJ1-1 and V is TRBV6-2 or TRBV6-3; 8 bases map to TRBD1. This CDR3 comprises 11 residues. The germline V gene has CDR1 MNHEY and CDR2 SVGEGT. J was trimmed by 7 bases and V by 5 bases; bases with no gene match: 0. The CDR3 reads CASSDRGEAFF. The CDR3 DNA follows: TGTGCCAGCAGTGACAGGGGTGAAGCTTTCTTT.

Concerning this clonotype itself: A read error may produce the germline difference seen at one junction end. The chain recombines TRBV6-5 with TRBJ2-1; 7 nucleotides match TRBD2. The CDR3 is 13 residues long. CDR1 MNHEY and CDR2 SVGAGI come from the germline V gene. The CDR3 bases are TGTACCAGCAGTTCCCCAAGGGAGGGGGAGCAGTTCTTC. This encodes CTSSSPREGEQFF.

This sequence joins TRBV7-2 and TRBJ2-3, with 10 bases fitting TRBD2. The CDR3 sequence is 16 residues long. V was clipped by 3 bases and J by 5 bases; unmatched bases: 8. The V gene's germline CDR1 is SGHTA and CDR2 FQGNSA. The CDR3 region has the DNA TGTGCCAGCAGCTTCCTAGCGGGAGTTGCCGGAGATACGCAGTATTTT. It translates to CASSFLAGVAGDTQYF.

V and J are TRBV5-4 and TRBJ2-5; 9 bases are shared with TRBD2. CDR1 and CDR2 from the germline V gene are SGHNT and YYREEE (reference sequence). This CDR3 is built from 14 residues. Trimming cost V 7 bases and J 2 bases; bases outside gene matches: 6. The CDR3 loop reads CASEGAGGQETQYF. In DNA, the CDR3 is TGTGCCAGCGAAGGGGCGGGAGGGCAAGAGACCCAGTACTTC.

Remarks on this clonotype: Since a much larger clone is just one base distant, this may be a read error. The genes are TRBV29-1 and TRBJ1-1; the D is unclear. Germline-derived CDR1 and CDR2 are SQVTM and ANQGSEA. The CDR3 covers 13 residues. Between the trimmed V and J ends, which lost 7 bases and 1 base, there was a span of 13 bases. The CDR3 bases are TGCAGCGGTTACGGGATGGGGAACACTGAAGCTTTCTTT. Protein sequence: CSGYGMGNTEAFF.

This clonotype has at least ten counts. V gene TRBV29-1 combines with J gene TRBJ1-1; D unresolved. Trimming left V 6 bases short and J 0 bases short, with 14 bases between. CDR1 is SQVTM, CDR2 ANQGSEA, per germline. The CDR3 has 14 residues. CDR3: CSVLSGGLNTEAFF. CDR3 coding DNA: TGCAGCGTCTTGAGCGGCGGGTTGAACACTGAAGCTTTCTTT. The full variable domain, rest sourced from reference TRBV29-1 and TRBJ1-1, is SAVISQKPSRDICQRGTSLTIQCQVDSQVTMMFWYRQQPGQSLTLIATANQGSEATYESGFVIDKFPISRPNLTFSTLTVSNMSPEDSSIYLCSVLSGGLNTEAFFGQGTRLTVV.

Concerning this clonotype: This could be a read error, since a much larger clone is one nucleotide away. The chain combines TRBV11-2 with TRBJ2-2; D is undetermined. This CDR3 is 17 amino acids long. The germline CDR1 and CDR2 sequences are SGHAT and FQNNGV. The CDR3 DNA reads as TGTGTCAGCAGCTTAGAGTCGATGAGCCGGTACACCGGGGAGCTGTTTTTT. Amino acids: CVSSLESMSRYTGELFF.

Of note for this clonotype: It may be a read error: a sequence one base away is much more abundant. The chain couples TRBV6-1 to TRBJ2-3; 7 nucleotides match TRBD1. J was trimmed by 3 bases and V by 10 bases; bases with no gene match: 10. The CDR3 spans 14 residues. Germline V gene data show CDR1 as MNHNS and CDR2 as SASEGT. The CDR3 is CATTLQGRTDTQYF. DNA for the CDR3: TGTGCCACCACGCTACAGGGGAGAACAGATACGCAGTATTTT.